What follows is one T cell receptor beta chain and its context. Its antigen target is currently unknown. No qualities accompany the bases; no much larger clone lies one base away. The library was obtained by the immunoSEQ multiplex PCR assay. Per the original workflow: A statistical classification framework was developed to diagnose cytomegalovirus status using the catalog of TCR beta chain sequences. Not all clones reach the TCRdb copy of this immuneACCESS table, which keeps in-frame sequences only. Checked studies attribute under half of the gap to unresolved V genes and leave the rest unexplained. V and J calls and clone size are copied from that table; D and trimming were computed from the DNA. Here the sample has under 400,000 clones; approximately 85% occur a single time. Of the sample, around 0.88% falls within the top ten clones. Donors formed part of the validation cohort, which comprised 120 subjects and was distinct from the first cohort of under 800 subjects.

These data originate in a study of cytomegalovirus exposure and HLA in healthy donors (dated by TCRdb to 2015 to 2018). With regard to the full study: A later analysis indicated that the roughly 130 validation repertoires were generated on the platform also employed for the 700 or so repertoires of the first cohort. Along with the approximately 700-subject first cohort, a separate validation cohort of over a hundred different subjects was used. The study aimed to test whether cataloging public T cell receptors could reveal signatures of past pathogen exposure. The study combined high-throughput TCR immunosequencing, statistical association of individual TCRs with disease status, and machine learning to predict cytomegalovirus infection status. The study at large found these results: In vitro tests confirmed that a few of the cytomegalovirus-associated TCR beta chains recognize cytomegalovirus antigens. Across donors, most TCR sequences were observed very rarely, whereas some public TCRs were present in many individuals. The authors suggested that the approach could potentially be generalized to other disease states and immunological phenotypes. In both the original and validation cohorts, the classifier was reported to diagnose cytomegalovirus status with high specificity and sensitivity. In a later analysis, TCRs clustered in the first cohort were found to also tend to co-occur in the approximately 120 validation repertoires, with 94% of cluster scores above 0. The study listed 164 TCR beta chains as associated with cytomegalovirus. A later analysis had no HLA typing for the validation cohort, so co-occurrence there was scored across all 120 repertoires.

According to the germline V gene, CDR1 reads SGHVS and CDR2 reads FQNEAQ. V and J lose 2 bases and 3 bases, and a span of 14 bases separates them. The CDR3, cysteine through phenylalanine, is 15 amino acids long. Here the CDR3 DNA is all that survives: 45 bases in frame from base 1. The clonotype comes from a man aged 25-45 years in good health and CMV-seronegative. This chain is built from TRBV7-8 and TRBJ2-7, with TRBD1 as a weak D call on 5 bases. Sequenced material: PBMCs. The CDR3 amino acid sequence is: CASSLQAGALYEQYF. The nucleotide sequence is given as TGTGCCAGCAGCTTACAGGCTGGGGCCCTCTACGAGCAGTACTTC.